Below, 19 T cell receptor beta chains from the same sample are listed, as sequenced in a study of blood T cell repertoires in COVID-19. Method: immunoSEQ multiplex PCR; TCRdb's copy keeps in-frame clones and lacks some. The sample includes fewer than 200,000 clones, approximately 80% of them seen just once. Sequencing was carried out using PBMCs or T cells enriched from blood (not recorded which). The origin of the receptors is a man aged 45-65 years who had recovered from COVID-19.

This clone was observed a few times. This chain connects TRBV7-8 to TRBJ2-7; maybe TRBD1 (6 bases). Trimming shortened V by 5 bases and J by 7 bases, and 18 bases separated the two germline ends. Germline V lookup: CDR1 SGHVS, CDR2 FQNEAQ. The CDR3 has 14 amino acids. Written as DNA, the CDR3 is TGTGCCAGCAGCCTTTTCCGGGACAATAAGGAGCAGTACTTC. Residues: CASSLFRDNKEQYF.

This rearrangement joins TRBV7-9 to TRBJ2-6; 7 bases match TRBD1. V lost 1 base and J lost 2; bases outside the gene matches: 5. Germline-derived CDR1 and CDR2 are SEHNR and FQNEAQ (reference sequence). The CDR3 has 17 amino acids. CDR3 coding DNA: TGTGCCAGCAGCTTAGGGCCAGGGGGAGCTGGGGCCAACGTCCTGACTTTC. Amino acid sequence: CASSLGPGGAGANVLTF.

CDR3 sequence: CASSLWGQGREAFF. In DNA, the CDR3 is TGTGCCAGCAGCTTATGGGGACAGGGAAGAGAAGCTTTCTTT. The chain has TRBV11-2 and TRBJ1-1; 9 positions agree with TRBD1. The CDR3 length is 14 residues. In germline, CDR1 is SGHAT, CDR2 FQNNGV. V lost 2 bases to trimming and J lost 8 bases; unmatched junction nucleotides: 6.

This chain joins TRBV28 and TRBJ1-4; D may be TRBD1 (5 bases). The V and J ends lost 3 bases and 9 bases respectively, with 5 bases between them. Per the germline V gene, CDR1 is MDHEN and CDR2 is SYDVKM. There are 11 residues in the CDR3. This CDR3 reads CASSLGQKLFF. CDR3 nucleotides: TGTGCCAGCAGTTTGGGGCAAAAACTGTTTTTT.

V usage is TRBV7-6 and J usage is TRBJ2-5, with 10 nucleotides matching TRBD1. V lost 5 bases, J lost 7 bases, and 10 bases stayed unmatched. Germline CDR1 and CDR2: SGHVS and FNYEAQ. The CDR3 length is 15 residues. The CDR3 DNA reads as TGTGCCAGCAGCGCCCGGGACAGGGGTGTAGGGACCCAGTACTTC. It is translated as CASSARDRGVGTQYF.

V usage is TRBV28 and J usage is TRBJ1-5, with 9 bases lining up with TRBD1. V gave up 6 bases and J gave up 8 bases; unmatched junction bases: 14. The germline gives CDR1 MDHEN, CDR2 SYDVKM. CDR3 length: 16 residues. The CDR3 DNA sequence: TGTGCCAGCAGACGGTGGGACAGGGCCTCTGGGGAGCCCCAGCATTTT. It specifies CASRRWDRASGEPQHF. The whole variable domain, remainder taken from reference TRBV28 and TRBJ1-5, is DVKVTQSSRYLVKRTGEKVFLECVQDMDHENMFWYRQDPGLGLRLIYFSYDVKMKEKGDIPEGYSVSREKKERFSLILESASTNQTSMYLCASRRWDRASGEPQHFGDGTRLSIL.

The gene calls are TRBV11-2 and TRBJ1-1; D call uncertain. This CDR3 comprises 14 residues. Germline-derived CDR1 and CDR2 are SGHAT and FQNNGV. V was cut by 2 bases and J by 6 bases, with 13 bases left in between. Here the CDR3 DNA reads TGTGCCAGCAGCTTATTCGTACTGGACTCTGAAGCTTTCTTT. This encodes CASSLFVLDSEAFF.

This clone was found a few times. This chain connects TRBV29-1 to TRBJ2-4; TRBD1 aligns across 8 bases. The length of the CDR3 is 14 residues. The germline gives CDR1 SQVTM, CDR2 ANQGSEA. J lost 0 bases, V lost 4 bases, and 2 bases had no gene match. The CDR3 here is CSVGQGLAKNIQYF. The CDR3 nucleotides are TGCAGCGTTGGACAGGGGCTAGCCAAAAACATTCAGTACTTC.

The CDR3 sequence is CSVVTGSYEQYF. The CDR3 nucleotides read TGCAGCGTTGTTACAGGGTCCTACGAGCAGTACTTC. The genes are TRBV29-1 and TRBJ2-7; D possibly corresponds to TRBD1 (6 bases). Germline CDR1 reads SQVTM; CDR2 reads ANQGSEA. The V gene lost 4 bases and the J gene lost 1 base, with 8 bases spanning the gap. The CDR3 length is 12 residues.

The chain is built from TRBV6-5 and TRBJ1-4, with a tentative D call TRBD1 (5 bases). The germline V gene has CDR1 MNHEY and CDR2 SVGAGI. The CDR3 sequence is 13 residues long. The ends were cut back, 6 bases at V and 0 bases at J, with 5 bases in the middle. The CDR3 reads CASRDTTNEKLFF. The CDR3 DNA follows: TGTGCCAGCAGGGACACAACTAATGAAAAACTGTTTTTT.

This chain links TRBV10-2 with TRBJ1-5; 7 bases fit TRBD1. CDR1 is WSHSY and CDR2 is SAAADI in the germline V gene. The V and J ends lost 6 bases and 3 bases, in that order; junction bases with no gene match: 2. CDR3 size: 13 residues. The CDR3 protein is CASRGQTNQPQHF. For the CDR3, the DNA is TGCGCCAGCAGGGGACAGACCAATCAGCCCCAGCATTTT.

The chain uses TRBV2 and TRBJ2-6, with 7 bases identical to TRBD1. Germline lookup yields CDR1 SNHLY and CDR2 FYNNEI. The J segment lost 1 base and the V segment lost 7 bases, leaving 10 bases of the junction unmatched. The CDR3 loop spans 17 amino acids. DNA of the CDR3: TGTGCCAGCATCCGAGGGGGCTTTGGGTCTGGGGCCAACGTCCTGACTTTC. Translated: CASIRGGFGSGANVLTF. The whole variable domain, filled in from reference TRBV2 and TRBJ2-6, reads EPEVTQTPSHQVTQMGQEVILRCVPISNHLYFYWYRQILGQKVEFLVSFYNNEISEKSEIFDDQFSVERPDGSNFTLKIRSTKLEDSAMYFCASIRGGFGSGANVLTFGAGSRLTVL.

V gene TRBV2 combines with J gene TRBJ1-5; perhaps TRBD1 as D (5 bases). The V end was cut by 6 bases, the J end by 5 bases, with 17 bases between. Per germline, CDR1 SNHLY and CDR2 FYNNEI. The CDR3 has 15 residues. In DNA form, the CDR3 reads TGTGCCAGCAGAGCCGGGACTGAGGCCCATCAGCCCCAGCATTTT. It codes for CASRAGTEAHQPQHF.

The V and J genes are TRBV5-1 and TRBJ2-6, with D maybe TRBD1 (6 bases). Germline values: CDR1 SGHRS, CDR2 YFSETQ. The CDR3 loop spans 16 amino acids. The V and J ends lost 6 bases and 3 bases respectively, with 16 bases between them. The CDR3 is CASKGDGPFGANVLTF. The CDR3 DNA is TGCGCCAGCAAGGGGGATGGACCCTTTGGGGCCAACGTCCTGACTTTC.

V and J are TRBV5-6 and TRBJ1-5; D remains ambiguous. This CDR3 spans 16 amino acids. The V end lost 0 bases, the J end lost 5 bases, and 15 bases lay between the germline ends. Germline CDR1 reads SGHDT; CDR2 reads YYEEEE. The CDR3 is CASSLARGLHDQPQHF. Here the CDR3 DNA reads TGTGCCAGCAGCTTGGCCCGGGGATTGCATGATCAGCCCCAGCATTTT.

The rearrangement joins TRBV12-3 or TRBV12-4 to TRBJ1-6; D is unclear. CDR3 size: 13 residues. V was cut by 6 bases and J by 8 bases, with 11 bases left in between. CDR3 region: CASSLSVDSPLHF. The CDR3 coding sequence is TGTGCCAGCAGCCTTTCGGTAGATTCACCCCTCCACTTT.

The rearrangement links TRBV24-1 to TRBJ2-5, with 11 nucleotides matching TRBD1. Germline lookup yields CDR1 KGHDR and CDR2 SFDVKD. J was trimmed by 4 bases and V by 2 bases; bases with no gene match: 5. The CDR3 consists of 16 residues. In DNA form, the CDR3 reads TGTGCCACCAGTGATTCCGGGACAGGGGGGAGAGAGACCCAGTACTTC. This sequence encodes CATSDSGTGGRETQYF.

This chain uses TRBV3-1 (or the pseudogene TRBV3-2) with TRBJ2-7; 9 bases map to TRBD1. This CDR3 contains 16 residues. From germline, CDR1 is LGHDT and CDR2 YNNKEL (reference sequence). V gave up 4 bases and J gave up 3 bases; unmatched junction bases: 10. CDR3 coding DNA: TGTGCCAGCAGCCGCCTTTCCGGGACAGGGATCTACGAGCAGTACTTC. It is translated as CASSRLSGTGIYEQYF.

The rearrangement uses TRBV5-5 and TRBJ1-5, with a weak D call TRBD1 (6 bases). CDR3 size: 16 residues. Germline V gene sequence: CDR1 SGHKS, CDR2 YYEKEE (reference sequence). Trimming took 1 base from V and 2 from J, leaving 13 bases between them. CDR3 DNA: TGTGCCAGCAGCTTGTCACAGGGACGAGGCAATCAGCCCCAGCATTTT. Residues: CASSLSQGRGNQPQHF.